This T cell receptor beta chain came from a study of T cells in Graves' hyperthyroidism and ophthalmopathy (dated by TCRdb to the late 2010s). Notes on the research overall: Peripheral blood was sampled at the time of initial diagnosis, prior to any treatment. A discovery cohort of about a hundred patients, about 40 with Graves' ophthalmopathy and 57 with stable Graves' hyperthyroidism, was used to find distinguishing TCR V-J signatures. Whether ophthalmopathy could be predicted prospectively was tested in an independent validation cohort made up of under 20 hyperthyroidism patients plus 17 patients who later progressed to ophthalmopathy. For training and testing, the 110 or so patients in the discovery cohort were randomly divided in a 7:3 ratio. In several Graves' hyperthyroidism patients, the study also compared T-cell repertoires from thyroid tissue with T-cell repertoires from blood. Once sampling was done, hyperthyroidism patients were given methimazole at a starting dose of 30 mg daily, whereas ophthalmopathy patients were given high-dose intravenous methylprednisolone. The paper describes TCR Vbeta CDR3 sequencing of 120 to 150 peripheral blood samples, made up of about 40 ophthalmopathy patients, approximately 73 hyperthyroidism patients and some 17 progressor patients.

This clonotype was seen at least ten times. The specificity of this receptor is unknown. Per-base qualities were not stored, and no clone one base away is much larger. Amplification of TCR beta CDR3 regions was carried out from RNA transcripts. The TCR CDR3 was subjected to a first round of RT-PCR using the HTBI primer set and the Qiagen OneStep RT-PCR kit. A second multiplex PCR round built the libraries, followed by size selection and purification. Libraries were sequenced paired-end with 100 bp reads on an Illumina HiSeq2000. On the authors' methods: SOAPnuke was used to process the raw data, throwing out any read that contained adapters or uncalled bases, had a mean Phred below 15, or lacked an exact constant-primer or identifier match. COPE v1.2.5 was used to merge high-quality paired reads, and clonotypes were defined as unique nucleotide sequences. Clonotypes were aligned to IMGT TRBV, TRBD and TRBJ reference segments using MiTCR v1.1. Only V-J combinations with frequency above 0.0001, covering about 99% of repertoires, were analysed. A TCS score was defined as the ratio between F50 (clonal expansion) and ExV (chaos), using BLOSUM62-based TCRdist between CDR3 peptides within each V-J. Welch's t-statistics and random forest reduced roughly 540 V-J features to around 14, which were used in a naive Bayes classifier (R e1071). The public reads were run again by TCRdb, first through fastp at Q25 and then through MiXCR, and only productive beta chains were kept. Identical CDR3 proteins give one entry, which carries the most common genes and DNA. TCRdb assigned the V and J calls; the authors' analysis was not used. In all, the sample holds some 370,000 distinct CDR3 sequences, and roughly a sixth of those were seen once. The ten largest make up more than 30% of the sample.

From the cysteine through the phenylalanine, the CDR3 covers 16 amino acids. Only CDR3 DNA is held: 48 bases, read in frame from base 1. Reading the germline V gene gives CDR1 SGHVS and CDR2 FQNEAQ. Ends trimmed: V by 5 bases, J by 0 bases; bases unmatched to a gene: 10. Points the paper makes about the study in general: No statistical method was used to fix the sample size in advance, and group allocation was not hidden from the investigators. During validation, the model predicted progression to ophthalmopathy a median of roughly six months ahead of onset, with approximately 70% sensitivity and around 73% specificity. A model built on a 13 V-J signature distinguished ophthalmopathy from stable hyperthyroidism, reaching around 87% sensitivity and under 84% specificity in cross-validation and 80%/75% in testing. Most expanded thyroid clonotypes (frequency above 0.001) were also detected in blood, a finding suggesting that blood repertoires may reflect thyroid immune responses.

Hyperthyroidism patients were newly diagnosed, with disease duration under 2 months, and aged 18 to 65 years. Patients with uncontrolled infections, other autoimmune diseases, pregnancy or lactation were excluded. Diagnoses were based on clinical symptoms, serum thyroxine and TRAb, thyroid ultrasound and orbital computed tomography. Blood from progressor patients was drawn when they were first diagnosed with hyperthyroidism, before any ophthalmopathy symptoms appeared. PBMCs were isolated from 10 ml of fresh peripheral blood by Ficoll-Paque density gradient centrifugation. Progressor patients were initially diagnosed with Graves' hyperthyroidism and developed ophthalmopathy during follow-up. Total RNA was extracted with Trizol reagent, and quality was checked on an Agilent 2100 Bioanalyzer.

Sequencing was done on a sample of blood. This receptor was identified in a woman aged 25 to 39 with Graves' hyperthyroidism that later progressed to Graves' ophthalmopathy. Recombination connected TRBV7-8 to TRBJ2-7; TRBD1 fits 7 bases in the junction. CDR3 protein: CASSRRKTGLSYEQYF. Read as DNA, the sequence is TGTGCCAGCAGCCGCCGTAAGACAGGGCTCTCCTACGAGCAGTACTTC.